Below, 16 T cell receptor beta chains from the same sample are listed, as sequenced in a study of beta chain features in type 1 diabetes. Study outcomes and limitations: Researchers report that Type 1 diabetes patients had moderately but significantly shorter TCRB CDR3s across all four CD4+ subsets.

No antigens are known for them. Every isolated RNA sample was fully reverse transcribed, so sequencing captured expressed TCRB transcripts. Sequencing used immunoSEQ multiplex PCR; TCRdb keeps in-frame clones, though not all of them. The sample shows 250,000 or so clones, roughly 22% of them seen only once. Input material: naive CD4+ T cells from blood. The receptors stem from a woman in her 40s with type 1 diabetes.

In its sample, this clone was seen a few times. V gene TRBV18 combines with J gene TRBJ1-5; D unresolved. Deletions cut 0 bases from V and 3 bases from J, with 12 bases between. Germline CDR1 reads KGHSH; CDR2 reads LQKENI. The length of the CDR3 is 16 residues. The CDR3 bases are TGTGCCAGCTCACCACCAGCGCAAGGTTCCAATCAGCCCCAGCATTTT. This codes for CASSPPAQGSNQPQHF. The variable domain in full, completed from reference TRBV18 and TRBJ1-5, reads NAGVMQNPRHLVRRRGQEARLRCSPMKGHSHVYWYRQLPEEGLKFMVYLQKENIIDESGMPKERFSAEFPKEGPSILRIQQVVRGDSAAYFCASSPPAQGSNQPQHFGDGTRLSIL.

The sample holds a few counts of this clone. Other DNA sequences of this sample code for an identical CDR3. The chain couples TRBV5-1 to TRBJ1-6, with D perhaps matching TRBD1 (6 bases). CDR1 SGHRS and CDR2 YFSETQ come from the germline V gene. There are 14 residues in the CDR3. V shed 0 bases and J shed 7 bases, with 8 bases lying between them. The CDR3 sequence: CASSLGTANSPLHF. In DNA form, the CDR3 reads TGCGCCAGCAGCTTGGGGACAGCGAATTCACCCCTCCACTTT.

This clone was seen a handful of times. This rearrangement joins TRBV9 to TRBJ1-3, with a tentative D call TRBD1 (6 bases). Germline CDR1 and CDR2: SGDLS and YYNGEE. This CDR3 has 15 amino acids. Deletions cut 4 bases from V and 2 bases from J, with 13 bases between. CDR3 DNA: TGTGCCAGCAGCAAAACAGGGCTACCTGGAAACACCATATATTTT. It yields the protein CASSKTGLPGNTIYF.

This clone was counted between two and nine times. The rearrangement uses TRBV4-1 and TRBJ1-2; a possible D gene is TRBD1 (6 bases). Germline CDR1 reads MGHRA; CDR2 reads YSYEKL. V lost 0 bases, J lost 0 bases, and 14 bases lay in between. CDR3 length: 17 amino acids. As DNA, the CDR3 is TGCGCCAGCAGCCAAGATTTCGGGAAGGGGGCTAACTATGGCTACACCTTC. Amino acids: CASSQDFGKGANYGYTF.

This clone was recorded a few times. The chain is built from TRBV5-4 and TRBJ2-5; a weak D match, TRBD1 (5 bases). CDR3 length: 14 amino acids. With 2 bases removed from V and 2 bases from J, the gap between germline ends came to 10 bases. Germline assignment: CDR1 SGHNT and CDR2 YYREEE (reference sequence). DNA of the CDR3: TGTGCCAGCAGCTTAATAGGACAACAAGAGACCCAGTACTTC. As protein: CASSLIGQQETQYF.

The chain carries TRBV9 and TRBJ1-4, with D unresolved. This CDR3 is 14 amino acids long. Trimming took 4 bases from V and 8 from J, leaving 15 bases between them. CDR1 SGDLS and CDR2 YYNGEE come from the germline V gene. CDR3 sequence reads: CASSPERAAEKLFF. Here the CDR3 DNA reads TGTGCCAGCAGCCCTGAGAGGGCAGCAGAAAAACTGTTTTTT.

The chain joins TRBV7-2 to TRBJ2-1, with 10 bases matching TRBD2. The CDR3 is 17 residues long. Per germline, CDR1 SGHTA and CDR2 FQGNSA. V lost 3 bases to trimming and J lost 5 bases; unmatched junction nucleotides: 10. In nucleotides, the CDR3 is TGTGCCAGCAGCTTTGCTCTAGCGGGGGCCGGGAACAATGAGCAGTTCTTC. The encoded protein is CASSFALAGAGNNEQFF.

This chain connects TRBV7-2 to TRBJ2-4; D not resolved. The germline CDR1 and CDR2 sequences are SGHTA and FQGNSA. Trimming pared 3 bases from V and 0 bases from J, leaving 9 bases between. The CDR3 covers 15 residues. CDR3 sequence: CASSLRLIAKNIQYF. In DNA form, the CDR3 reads TGTGCCAGCAGCTTGCGGCTAATAGCCAAAAACATTCAGTACTTC.

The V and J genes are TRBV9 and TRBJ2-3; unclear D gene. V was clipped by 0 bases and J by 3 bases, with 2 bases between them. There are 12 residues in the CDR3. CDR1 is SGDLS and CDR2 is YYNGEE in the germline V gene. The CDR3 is CASSVATDTQYF. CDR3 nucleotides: TGTGCCAGCAGCGTAGCTACAGATACGCAGTATTTT. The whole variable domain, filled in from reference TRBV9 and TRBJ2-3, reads DSGVTQTPKHLITATGQRVTLRCSPRSGDLSVYWYQQSLDQGLQFLIQYYNGEERAKGNILERFSAQQFPDLHSELNLSSLELGDSALYFCASSVATDTQYFGPGTRLTVL.

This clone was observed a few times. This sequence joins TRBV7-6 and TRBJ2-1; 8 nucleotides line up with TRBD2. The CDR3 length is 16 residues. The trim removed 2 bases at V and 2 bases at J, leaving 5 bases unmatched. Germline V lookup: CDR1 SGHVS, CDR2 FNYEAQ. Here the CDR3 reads CASSLMAGGTYNEQFF. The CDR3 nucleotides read TGTGCCAGCAGCTTAATGGCGGGAGGCACCTACAATGAGCAGTTCTTC.

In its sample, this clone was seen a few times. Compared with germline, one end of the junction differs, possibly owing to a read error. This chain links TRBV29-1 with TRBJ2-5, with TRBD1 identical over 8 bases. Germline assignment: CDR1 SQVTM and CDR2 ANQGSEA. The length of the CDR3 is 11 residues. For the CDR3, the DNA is TGCAGCGTTCATAACCAGGGGGCCCCAAACTTC. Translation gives CSVHNQGAPNF.

CDR3 nucleotide sequence: TGTGCCAGCAGCCCTTTAGCGGGAGGACCCAACATTCAGTACTTC. It is translated as CASSPLAGGPNIQYF. The genes are TRBV9 and TRBJ2-4; the match to TRBD2 covers 10 bases. CDR3 size: 15 residues. Losses at the gene ends were 4 bases for V and 7 bases for J; bases not matched to a gene: 8. Germline V gene sequence: CDR1 SGDLS, CDR2 YYNGEE.

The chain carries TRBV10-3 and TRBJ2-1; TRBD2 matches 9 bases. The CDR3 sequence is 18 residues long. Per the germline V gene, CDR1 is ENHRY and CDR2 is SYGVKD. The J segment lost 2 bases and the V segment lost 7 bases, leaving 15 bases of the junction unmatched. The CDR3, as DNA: TGTGCCATCACCCCGGGACTAGCTGTTAGAGGGGCCTACAATGAGCAGTTCTTC. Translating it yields CAITPGLAVRGAYNEQFF.

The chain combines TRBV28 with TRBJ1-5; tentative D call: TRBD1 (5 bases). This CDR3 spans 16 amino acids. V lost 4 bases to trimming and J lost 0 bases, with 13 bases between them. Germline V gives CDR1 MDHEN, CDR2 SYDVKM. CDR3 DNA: TGTGCCAGCAGTTCCGCCGGGGGGTATAGCAATCAGCCCCAGCATTTT. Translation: CASSSAGGYSNQPQHF.

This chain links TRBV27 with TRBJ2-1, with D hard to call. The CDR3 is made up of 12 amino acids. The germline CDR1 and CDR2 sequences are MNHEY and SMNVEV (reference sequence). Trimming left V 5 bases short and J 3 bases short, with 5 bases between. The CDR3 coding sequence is TGTGCCAGCAGTACAAACTACAATGAGCAGTTCTTC. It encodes CASSTNYNEQFF.

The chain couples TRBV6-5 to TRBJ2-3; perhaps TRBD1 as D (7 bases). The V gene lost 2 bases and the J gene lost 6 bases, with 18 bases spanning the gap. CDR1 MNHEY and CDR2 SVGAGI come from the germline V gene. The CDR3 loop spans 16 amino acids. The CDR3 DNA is TGTGCCAGCAGTTACGACTTCTCGACAGGGAGGGATACGCAGTATTTT. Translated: CASSYDFSTGRDTQYF.